At least ten counts were recorded for the clone carrying this T cell receptor (beta chain). Single cDNA molecules in the library carried unique molecular identifiers attached during preparation. TCRdb re-called the RACE reads through MiXCR, storing one row per CDR3 protein. The data contain tens of thousands of distinct CDR3 sequences, roughly 10% of them singletons. The record originates from a study of human T cells and chemical hapten exposure. Study summary: DPC 0.01% went on the upper back by patch test, with reading at 6 days.

Time point specified: patch test 2, 6 weeks after DPC sensitization. As to treatment: therapeutic diphenylcyclopropenone sensitization with weekly scalp DPC. The CDR3 loop spans 15 amino acids. From germline, CDR1 is LGHNA and CDR2 YSLEER. V gave up 3 bases and J gave up 2 bases, with 14 bases separating them. The chain joins TRBV4-3 to TRBJ2-7; no clear D gene. The origin of this receptor is a woman in her twenties or thirties with alopecia areata. Some clones in this sample may be carry-over from other donors' samples. Here the sequenced sample was whole blood, taken in connection with sensitization to the hapten diphenylcyclopropenone (DPC). The CDR3 loop is CASSQGLAPAYEQYF. CDR3 sequence (DNA): TGCGCCAGCAGCCAGGGGTTGGCACCCGCCTACGAGCAGTACTTC.